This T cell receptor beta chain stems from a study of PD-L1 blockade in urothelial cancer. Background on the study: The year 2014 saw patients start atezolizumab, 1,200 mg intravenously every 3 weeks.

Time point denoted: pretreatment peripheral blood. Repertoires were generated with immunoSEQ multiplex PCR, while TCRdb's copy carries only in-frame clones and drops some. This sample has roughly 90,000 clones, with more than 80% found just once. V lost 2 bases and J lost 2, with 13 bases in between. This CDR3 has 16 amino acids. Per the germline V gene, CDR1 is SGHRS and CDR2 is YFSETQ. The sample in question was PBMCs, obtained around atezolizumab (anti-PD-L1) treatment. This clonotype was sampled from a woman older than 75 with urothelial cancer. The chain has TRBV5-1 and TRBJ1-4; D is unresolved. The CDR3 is CASSFGPSVTNEKLFF. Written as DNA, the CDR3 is TGCGCCAGCAGCTTTGGGCCCTCGGTGACTAATGAAAAACTGTTTTTT.